The 27 T cell receptor beta chains reported below all come from one sample, sequenced in a study of cytomegalovirus exposure and HLA in healthy donors. The study ran its PCR with 60 Vbeta and 13 Jbeta primers. Here immunoSEQ multiplex PCR was the method, and the copy in TCRdb shows in-frame clones only, minus some. This table has some 89,000 clones, less than 85% appearing once. The sample consisted of PBMCs. These receptors were obtained from a man aged 40-49 years in good health and CMV-seropositive.

The CDR3 spells CASTPGGPNSPLHF. The CDR3 bases are TGTGCCAGTACCCCAGGGGGTCCTAATTCACCCCTCCACTTT. The J gene is TRBJ1-6, the V gene TRBV19, with 7 nucleotides matching TRBD1. In germline, CDR1 is LNHDA, CDR2 SQIVND (reference sequence). The CDR3 extends over 14 amino acids. J gave up 6 bases and V 7 bases, and 6 bases lay outside the gene matches.

V is TRBV7-8 and J is TRBJ2-4; maybe TRBD2 (6 bases). Trimming removed 5 bases at V and 3 bases at J, with 14 bases between. The V gene's germline CDR1 is SGHVS and CDR2 FQNEAQ. The CDR3 runs 15 residues. The CDR3: CASSPAGLNKNIQYF. The CDR3 bases are TGTGCCAGCAGCCCAGCGGGCCTGAACAAAAACATTCAGTACTTC.

The table lists this clone with a count of one. The gene calls are TRBV7-2 and TRBJ2-5, with 14 bases lining up with TRBD2. Germline CDR1 SGHTA, CDR2 FQGNSA. V shed 5 bases, J shed 4 bases, and the junction held 6 bases outside the gene matches. The CDR3 totals 16 residues. The CDR3, as DNA: TGTGCCAGCAGCGGGACTAGCGGGAGTAGGGCAGAGACCCAGTACTTC. Translation: CASSGTSGSRAETQYF.

This clone showed up just once. The chain recombines TRBV5-6 with TRBJ2-2, with 7 bases fitting TRBD2. The CDR3 consists of 17 residues. From germline, CDR1 is SGHDT and CDR2 YYEEEE. With V trimmed by 2 bases and J by 2 bases, 9 bases remained unmatched. CDR3 sequence: CASSFLRAGRNTGELFF. CDR3 coding DNA: TGTGCCAGCAGCTTTCTCCGAGCGGGGAGAAACACCGGGGAGCTGTTTTTT.

The chain employs TRBV28 and TRBJ2-7; D not certain. Germline CDR1 and CDR2: MDHEN and SYDVKM. With 4 bases removed from V and 3 bases from J, the gap between germline ends came to 25 bases. The CDR3 runs 18 residues. CDR3 coding DNA: TGTGCCAGCAGTTCAACCCCCCAGGCAGCAAGTAAGAACTACGAGCAGTACTTC. The encoded protein is CASSSTPQAASKNYEQYF.

The J gene is TRBJ2-2, the V gene TRBV1; the DNA was not compared with TRBD2, the D call given in the table. TRBV1 is described as a pseudogene. The CDR3 extends over 16 amino acids. The CDR3 sequence is CTSSQAIDRNTGELFF. The DNA of the CDR3 is TGCACCAGCAGCCAAGCTATAGATCGAAACACCGGGGAGCTGTTTTTT.

The genes are TRBV6-6 and TRBJ2-2; the match to TRBD2 covers 10 bases. Per germline, CDR1 MNHNY and CDR2 SVGAGI (reference sequence). This CDR3 has 15 amino acids. The V segment lost 6 bases and the J segment 1 base; nucleotides outside the gene matches: 2. The CDR3, as DNA: TGTGCCAGCAGCTTAGCGGGAGGGAACACCGGGGAGCTGTTTTTT. Protein sequence: CASSLAGGNTGELFF.

This sequence joins TRBV11-2 and TRBJ2-1, with a tentative D call TRBD2 (5 bases). Germline CDR1 is SGHAT and CDR2 is FQNNGV. Trimming removed 0 bases at V and 7 bases at J, with 22 bases between. The CDR3 length is 18 residues. The DNA of the CDR3 is TGTGCCAGCAGCTTAGAGTGGTCACCCCCGAGGGCCCGAAATGAGCAGTTCTTC. It specifies CASSLEWSPPRARNEQFF.

For the CDR3, the DNA is TGCGCCAGCAGCTTGGGGGCGGGGGCCTCCTACAATGAGCAGTTCTTC. It is translated as CASSLGAGASYNEQFF. This sequence joins TRBV5-1 and TRBJ2-1; possible D gene TRBD2, 7 bases. CDR1 is SGHRS, CDR2 YFSETQ, per germline. The CDR3 is 16 residues long. V was trimmed by 0 bases and J by 0 bases, leaving 10 bases between them.

The gene calls are TRBV28 and TRBJ1-2; unclear D gene. Looked up from germline, CDR1 is MDHEN and CDR2 is SYDVKM. V gave up 6 bases and J gave up 6 bases, with 14 bases separating them. CDR3 length: 13 amino acids. CDR3 amino acids: CASSHPRRDGYTF. CDR3 DNA: TGTGCCAGCAGCCACCCCCGCCGGGATGGCTACACCTTC.

The chain uses TRBV7-9 and TRBJ2-3, with D unresolved. Germline CDR1 and CDR2: SEHNR and FQNEAQ (reference sequence). The CDR3 loop spans 15 amino acids. This CDR3 is CAERRFRNGTDTQYF. In DNA, the CDR3 is TGTGCAGAACGGCGGTTCAGAAATGGCACAGATACGCAGTATTTT.

The chain combines TRBV19 with TRBJ1-1; the match to TRBD1 covers 9 bases. The germline V gene has CDR1 LNHDA and CDR2 SQIVND (reference sequence). The J segment lost 7 bases and the V segment lost 7 bases, leaving 10 bases of the junction unmatched. The CDR3 has 14 residues. This CDR3 is CASKTTGGRFEAFF. CDR3 DNA sequence: TGTGCCAGTAAGACGACAGGGGGTAGATTTGAAGCTTTCTTT.

The V gene is TRBV30, the J gene TRBJ2-2; no reliable D call. There are 12 residues in the CDR3. Trimming left V 1 base short and J 4 bases short, with 4 bases between. The germline CDR1 and CDR2 sequences are GTSNPN and SVGIG (reference sequence). The CDR3 spells CAWSGVTGELFF. The CDR3 coding sequence is TGTGCCTGGAGTGGCGTCACCGGGGAGCTGTTTTTT. Filled out from reference TRBV30 and TRBJ2-2, the complete variable domain reads SQTIHQWPATLVQPVGSPLSLECTVEGTSNPNLYWYRQAAGRGLQLLFYSVGIGQISSEVPQNLSASRPQDRQFILSSKKLLLSDSGFYLCAWSGVTGELFFGEGSRLTVL.

There are a few counts of this clone. The V gene is TRBV5-3, the J gene TRBJ1-5; D is unresolved. TRBV5-3 carries the ORF label, with uncertain function. The ends were cut back, 6 bases at V and 0 bases at J, with 10 bases in the middle. CDR3 length: 14 residues. CDR3: CARIQPYSNQPQHF. CDR3 nucleotides: TGTGCCAGAATACAGCCTTATAGCAATCAGCCCCAGCATTTT.

This clone has only a few counts. The V and J genes are TRBV6-4 and TRBJ2-3; TRBD2 might be the D (6 bases). Per the germline V gene, CDR1 is MRHNA and CDR2 is SNTAGT. The CDR3 is made up of 14 amino acids. V was shortened by 3 bases and J by 1 base, with 8 bases between the two germline ends. CDR3 in amino acids: CASSETGGTDTQYF. In DNA form, the CDR3 reads TGTGCCAGCAGTGAGACGGGGGGCACAGATACGCAGTATTTT.

This clone appeared once. CDR3 protein: CASRLSGQGFGTEAFF. Written as DNA, the CDR3 is TGTGCCAGCAGACTATCGGGACAGGGATTTGGGACTGAAGCTTTCTTT. The chain has TRBV6-6 and TRBJ1-1, with 9 bases that match TRBD1. The CDR3 covers 16 residues. Germline V gene sequence: CDR1 MNHNY, CDR2 SVGAGI (reference sequence). The junction had 13 bases not matched to a gene; V was cut back by 6 bases and J by 5 bases.

The chain combines TRBV6-5 with TRBJ2-7; 8 positions agree with TRBD2. Germline V gene sequence: CDR1 MNHEY, CDR2 SVGAGI. This CDR3 region has 14 residues. With 4 bases clipped from V and 6 bases from J, the junction kept 8 bases outside the gene matches. CDR3 sequence reads: CASSLGLGPFEQYF. CDR3 coding DNA: TGTGCCAGCAGTTTGGGACTAGGCCCATTCGAGCAGTACTTC.

The chain's CDR3 is CASSQLGADNYGYTF. As DNA, the CDR3 is TGTGCCAGCAGCCAGTTAGGTGCGGATAACTATGGCTACACCTTC. J is TRBJ1-2 and V is TRBV4-2; D is ambiguous. The CDR3 sequence is 15 residues long. Trimming took off 3 bases at V and 1 base at J, with 12 bases between the two ends. In germline, CDR1 is LGHNA, CDR2 YNFKEQ.

The rearrangement uses TRBV4-1 and TRBJ1-1, with D perhaps matching TRBD1 (5 bases). The V end was cut by 3 bases, the J end by 1 base, with 15 bases between. The CDR3 totals 16 residues. Germline V gene data show CDR1 as MGHRA and CDR2 as YSYEKL. DNA for the CDR3: TGCGCCAGCAGCCATGGCGTATCTAGGGGGAACACTGAAGCTTTCTTT. It translates to CASSHGVSRGNTEAFF.

The V gene is TRBV6-6, the J gene TRBJ1-3; TRBD1 matches 8 bases. With 5 bases clipped from V and 2 bases from J, the junction kept 2 bases outside the gene matches. CDR1 is MNHNY, CDR2 SVGAGI, per germline (reference sequence). The CDR3 consists of 14 residues. The CDR3 loop reads CASSLDRAGNTIYF. The DNA of the CDR3 is TGTGCCAGCAGTCTGGACAGGGCTGGAAACACCATATATTTT.

The chain links TRBV18 to TRBJ2-2; 9 bases are a match to TRBD1. Germline trimming cut 4 bases from V and 4 bases from J; bases unmatched to any gene: 16. The CDR3 has 19 amino acids. Germline lookup yields CDR1 KGHSH and CDR2 LQKENI. The CDR3 sequence: CASSLVVSPGQGGTGELFF. DNA of the CDR3: TGTGCCAGCTCACTCGTCGTGTCTCCGGGACAGGGCGGCACCGGGGAGCTGTTTTTT.

The rearrangement joins TRBV19 to TRBJ2-2; 8 bases are a match to TRBD2. The junction had 4 bases not matched to a gene; V was cut back by 3 bases and J by 4 bases. Per the germline V gene, CDR1 is LNHDA and CDR2 is SQIVND (reference sequence). The CDR3 runs to 15 residues. CDR3 in DNA: TGTGCCAGTAGTATTTCGAGCGGGAGCACCGGGGAGCTGTTTTTT. The encoded protein is CASSISSGSTGELFF.

The chain employs TRBV29-1 and TRBJ1-1; D not certain. The CDR3 spans 11 residues. The germline CDR1 and CDR2 sequences are SQVTM and ANQGSEA. V lost 3 bases and J 1 base, leaving 3 bases between the germline ends. CDR3 loop: CSVDKNTEAFF. CDR3 nucleotide sequence: TGCAGCGTTGATAAGAACACTGAAGCTTTCTTT. The complete variable domain, with remaining parts taken from reference TRBV29-1 and TRBJ1-1, reads SAVISQKPSRDICQRGTSLTIQCQVDSQVTMMFWYRQQPGQSLTLIATANQGSEATYESGFVIDKFPISRPNLTFSTLTVSNMSPEDSSIYLCSVDKNTEAFFGQGTRLTVV.

This clone was observed a single time. The genes are TRBV4-2 and TRBJ2-3, with D perhaps TRBD2 (6 bases). CDR3 length: 16 amino acids. Germline V lookup: CDR1 LGHNA, CDR2 YNFKEQ. Trimming pared 1 base from V and 6 bases from J, leaving 17 bases between. CDR3 residues: CASSQGVGRSGDTQYF. The CDR3 bases are TGTGCCAGCAGCCAAGGGGTTGGGAGGTCGGGTGATACGCAGTATTTT.

The CDR3 loop is CASSSGGRDTGELFF. CDR3 coding DNA: TGCGCCAGCAGCTCAGGGGGCAGGGACACCGGGGAGCTGTTTTTT. The rearrangement joins TRBV5-1 to TRBJ2-2; 8 nucleotides match TRBD1. This CDR3 comprises 15 residues. Trimming cost V 3 bases and J 3 bases; bases outside gene matches: 4. From germline, CDR1 is SGHRS and CDR2 YFSETQ. Complete variable domain (other parts from reference TRBV5-1 and TRBJ2-2): KAGVTQTPRYLIKTRGQQVTLSCSPISGHRSVSWYQQTPGQGLQFLFEYFSETQRNKGNFPGRFSGRQFSNSRSEMNVSTLELGDSALYLCASSSGGRDTGELFFGEGSRLTVL.

The V gene is TRBV5-1, the J gene TRBJ2-2; 10 positions match TRBD2. The J segment lost 2 bases and the V segment lost 0 bases, leaving 10 bases of the junction unmatched. The CDR3 has 19 amino acids. Looked up from germline, CDR1 is SGHRS and CDR2 is YFSETQ. The DNA of the CDR3 is TGCGCCAGCAGCTTGGACCCGCTAGCGGGAGTATTAAACACCGGGGAGCTGTTTTTT. Its translation: CASSLDPLAGVLNTGELFF.

The table lists this clone with a few counts. The chain employs TRBV7-3 and TRBJ2-7; the match to TRBD1 covers 9 bases. Looked up from germline, CDR1 is SGHTA and CDR2 is FQGTGA. The CDR3 runs to 14 residues. With 5 bases clipped from V and 6 bases from J, the junction kept 8 bases outside the gene matches. The CDR3 DNA sequence: TGTGCCAGCAGCCGAGAGGGGACAGGGAGCGAGCAGTACTTC. This encodes CASSREGTGSEQYF.